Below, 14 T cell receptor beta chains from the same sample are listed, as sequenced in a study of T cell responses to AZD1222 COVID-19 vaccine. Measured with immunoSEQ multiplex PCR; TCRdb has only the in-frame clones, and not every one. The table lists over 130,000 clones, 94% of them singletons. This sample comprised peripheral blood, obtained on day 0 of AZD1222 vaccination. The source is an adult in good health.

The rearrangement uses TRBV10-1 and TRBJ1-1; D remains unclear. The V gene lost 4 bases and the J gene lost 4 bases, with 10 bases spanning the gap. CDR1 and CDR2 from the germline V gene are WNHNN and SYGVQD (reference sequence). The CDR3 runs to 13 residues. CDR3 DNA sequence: TGCGCCAGCAGTGGGCAGAGGAGCACTGAAGCTTTCTTT. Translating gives CASSGQRSTEAFF.

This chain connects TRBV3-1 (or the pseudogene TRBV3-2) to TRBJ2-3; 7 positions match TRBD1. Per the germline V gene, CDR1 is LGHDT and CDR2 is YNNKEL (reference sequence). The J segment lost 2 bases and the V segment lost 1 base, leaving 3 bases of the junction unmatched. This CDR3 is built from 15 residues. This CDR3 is CASSQVRGHTDTQYF. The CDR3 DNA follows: TGTGCCAGCAGCCAAGTAAGGGGGCACACAGATACGCAGTATTTT.

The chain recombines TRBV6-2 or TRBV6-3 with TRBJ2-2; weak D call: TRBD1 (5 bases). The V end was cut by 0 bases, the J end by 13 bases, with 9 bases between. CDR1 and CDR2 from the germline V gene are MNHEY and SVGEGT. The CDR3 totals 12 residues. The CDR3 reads CASSYSITGLFF. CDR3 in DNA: TGTGCCAGCAGTTACTCGATTACAGGGCTGTTTTTT.

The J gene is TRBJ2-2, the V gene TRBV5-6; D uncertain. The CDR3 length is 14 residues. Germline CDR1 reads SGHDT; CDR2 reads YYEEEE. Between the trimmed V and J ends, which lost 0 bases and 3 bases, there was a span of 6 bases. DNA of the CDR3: TGTGCCAGCAGCTTGGCCCCCGACACCGGGGAGCTGTTTTTT. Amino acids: CASSLAPDTGELFF.

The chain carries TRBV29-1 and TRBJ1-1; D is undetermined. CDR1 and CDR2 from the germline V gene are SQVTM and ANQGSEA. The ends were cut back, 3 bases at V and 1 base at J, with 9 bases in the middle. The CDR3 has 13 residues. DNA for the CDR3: TGCAGCGTTGAGGGTCACCGGAACACTGAAGCTTTCTTT. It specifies CSVEGHRNTEAFF.

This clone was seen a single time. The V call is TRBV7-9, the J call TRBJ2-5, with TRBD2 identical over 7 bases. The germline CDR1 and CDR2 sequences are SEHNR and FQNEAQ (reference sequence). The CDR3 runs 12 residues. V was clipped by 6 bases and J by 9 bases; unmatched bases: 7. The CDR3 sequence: CASRTAGVPQYF. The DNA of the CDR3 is TGTGCCAGCAGGACGGCGGGAGTGCCCCAGTACTTC.

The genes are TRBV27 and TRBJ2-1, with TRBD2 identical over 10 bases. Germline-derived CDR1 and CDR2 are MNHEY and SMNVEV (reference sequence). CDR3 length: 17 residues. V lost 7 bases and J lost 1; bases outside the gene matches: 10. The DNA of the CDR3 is TGTGCCAGCACGGGACTAGCGACGAGTTGGTCCTACAATGAGCAGTTCTTC. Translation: CASTGLATSWSYNEQFF.

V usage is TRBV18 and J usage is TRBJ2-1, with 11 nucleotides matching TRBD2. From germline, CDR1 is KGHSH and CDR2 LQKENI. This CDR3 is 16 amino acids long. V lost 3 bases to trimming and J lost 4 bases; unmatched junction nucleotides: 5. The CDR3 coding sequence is TGTGCCAGCTCACCTACTAGCGGGGGAAGGTACAATGAGCAGTTCTTC. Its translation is CASSPTSGGRYNEQFF.

This CDR3 reads CASSYGYGYTF. The CDR3 DNA follows: TGTGCCAGCAGTTACGGGTATGGCTACACCTTC. The chain carries TRBV6-5 and TRBJ1-2; D ambiguous. CDR1 MNHEY and CDR2 SVGAGI come from the germline V gene. CDR3 length: 11 amino acids. V lost 2 bases and J lost 5, with 3 bases in between.

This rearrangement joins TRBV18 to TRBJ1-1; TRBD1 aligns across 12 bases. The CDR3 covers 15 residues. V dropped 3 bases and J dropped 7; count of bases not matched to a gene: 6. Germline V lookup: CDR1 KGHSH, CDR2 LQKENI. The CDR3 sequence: CASSPGTGGLSEAFF. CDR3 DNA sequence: TGTGCCAGCTCACCGGGGACAGGGGGCCTGAGTGAAGCTTTCTTT.

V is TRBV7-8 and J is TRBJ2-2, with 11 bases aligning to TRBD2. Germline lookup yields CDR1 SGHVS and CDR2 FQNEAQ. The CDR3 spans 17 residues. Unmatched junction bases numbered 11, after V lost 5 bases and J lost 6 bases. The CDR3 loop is CASSPEGLAGGPGELFF. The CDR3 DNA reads TGTGCCAGCAGCCCAGAAGGGCTAGCGGGAGGCCCCGGGGAGCTGTTTTTT. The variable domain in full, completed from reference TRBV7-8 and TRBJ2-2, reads GAGVSQSPRYKVAKRGQDVALRCDPISGHVSLFWYQQALGQGPEFLTYFQNEAQLDKSGLPSDRFFAERPEGSVSTLKIQRTQQEDSAVYLCASSPEGLAGGPGELFFGEGSRLTVL.

CDR3 region: CASTGLAGGGDTQYF. The CDR3 region has the DNA TGTGCCAGCACGGGACTAGCGGGGGGAGGGGATACGCAGTATTTT. V gene TRBV6-5 combines with J gene TRBJ2-3; 15 positions agree with TRBD2. CDR3 length: 15 amino acids. J gave up 6 bases and V 7 bases, and 5 bases lay outside the gene matches. Per the germline V gene, CDR1 is MNHEY and CDR2 is SVGAGI.

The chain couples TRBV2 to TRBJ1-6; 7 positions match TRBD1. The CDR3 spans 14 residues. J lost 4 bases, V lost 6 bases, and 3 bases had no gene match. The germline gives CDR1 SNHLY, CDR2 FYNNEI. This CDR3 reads CASRPGQYNSPLHF. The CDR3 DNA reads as TGTGCCAGCAGACCGGGACAGTATAATTCACCCCTCCACTTT. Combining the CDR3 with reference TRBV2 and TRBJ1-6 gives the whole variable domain EPEVTQTPSHQVTQMGQEVILRCVPISNHLYFYWYRQILGQKVEFLVSFYNNEISEKSEIFDDQFSVERPDGSNFTLKIRSTKLEDSAMYFCASRPGQYNSPLHFGNGTRLTVT.

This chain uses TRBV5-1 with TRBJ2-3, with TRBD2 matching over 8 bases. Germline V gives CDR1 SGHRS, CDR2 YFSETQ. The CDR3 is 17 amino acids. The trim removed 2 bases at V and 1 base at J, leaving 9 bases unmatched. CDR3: CASSLGMTSEGTDTQYF. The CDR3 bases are TGCGCCAGCAGCTTAGGGATGACTAGCGAGGGCACAGATACGCAGTATTTT.